This entry features one T cell receptor (beta chain) sequence. This specimen comes from a study of OX40 agonist ivuxolimab in advanced cancers. Sequencing was performed with immunoSEQ multiplex PCR; in TCRdb, only in-frame clones are kept and a portion is missing. The sample lists tens of thousands of clones, 65% to 90% seen once, with more than 12% in the top ten. The sequencing here drew on CD4+ or CD8+ T cells sorted from blood, taken in a trial of the OX40 agonist ivuxolimab. This TCR derives from an adult with an advanced solid tumor such as melanoma, head and neck, liver or kidney cancer.

The CDR3 is CASSVGIRMDEQYF. CDR3 nucleotide sequence: TGTGCCAGCAGCGTAGGAATTCGGATGGACGAGCAGTACTTC. The V and J genes are TRBV9 and TRBJ2-7, with D unresolved. Germline values: CDR1 SGDLS, CDR2 YYNGEE. The length of the CDR3 is 14 residues. V dropped 0 bases and J dropped 5 bases, with 12 bases sitting between them.